The T cell receptor (beta chain) described here comes from a study of tumor and adjacent non-tumor tissue in lung cancer. To note about this clonotype: A read error may be the cause here, since a much bigger clone is one base away. Since no conserved phenylalanine or tryptophan closes the CDR3, a read error is the likely cause.

The template was RNA from unsorted bulk tissue. A modified ARM-PCR protocol with three rounds of nested PCR amplified TCRbeta. TCRdb used MiXCR to reprocess the multiplex PCR reads, holding one entry per CDR3 protein. The sample has approximately 140,000 distinct CDR3 sequences; around 65% are singletons. The receptor comes from a man in his sixties with small cell lung cancer. The sequencing sample was made of lung tumor tissue.

The CDR3 nucleotides read TGTGCCAGCAGCTTAAGGTCTCAGGACCTGGAGACCCAGTACTAC. It encodes CASSLRSQDLETQYY. The chain recombines TRBV11-2 with TRBJ2-5; D is ambiguous. Germline CDR1 SGHAT, CDR2 FQNNGV. Trimming cost V 2 bases and J 5 bases, with 15 bases left between them. The length of the CDR3 is 15 residues.